The next 22 T cell receptor beta chains were all read from a single sample in a study of blood T cell repertoires in COVID-19. Using immunoSEQ multiplex PCR, the repertoire was profiled, and TCRdb retains in-frame clones only, with some absent. This sample has 150,000 to 200,000 clones; 60% to 85% occur once, and the top ten carry roughly 8.6%. Sequencing was performed on peripheral blood. Every receptor here comes from a man in his 60s with acute or convalescent COVID-19.

The rearrangement joins TRBV9 to TRBJ1-1; TRBD1 agrees at 9 bases. J was trimmed by 0 bases and V by 3 bases; bases with no gene match: 6. The CDR3 length is 16 residues. The germline V gene has CDR1 SGDLS and CDR2 YYNGEE. This chain's CDR3 is CASSEGQGNMNTEAFF. In nucleotides, the CDR3 is TGTGCCAGCAGCGAGGGACAGGGAAACATGAACACTGAAGCTTTCTTT.

The chain combines TRBV24-1 with TRBJ1-2; the match to TRBD1 covers 7 bases. V lost 7 bases and J lost 1; bases outside the gene matches: 11. CDR3 length: 16 residues. Germline CDR1 KGHDR, CDR2 SFDVKD. CDR3 sequence: CATSAGTVAVNYGYTF. The CDR3 DNA follows: TGTGCCACCAGCGCCGGGACAGTAGCGGTTAACTATGGCTACACCTTC.

The rearrangement links TRBV12-3 or TRBV12-4 to TRBJ2-7; no firm D call. The CDR3 sequence is 11 residues long. Trimming cost V 0 bases and J 6 bases, with 3 bases left between them. The CDR3 nucleotides are TGTGCCAGCAGTTTAGCGCGCGAGCAGTACTTC. It yields the protein CASSLAREQYF.

This clone was picked up a small number of times. The chain couples TRBV5-6 to TRBJ1-1; 11 bases line up with TRBD1. The V gene end was trimmed by 2 bases and the J gene end by 5 bases; junction bases not matched to a gene: 2. The CDR3 totals 14 residues. Germline-derived CDR1 and CDR2 are SGHDT and YYEEEE. The CDR3 DNA sequence: TGTGCCAGCAGCTTCGGGACAGGGGGAACTGAAGCTTTCTTT. This sequence encodes CASSFGTGGTEAFF.

This rearrangement joins TRBV30 to TRBJ1-2; a possible D gene is TRBD1 (5 bases). Trimming shortened V by 0 bases and J by 5 bases, and 10 bases separated the two germline ends. The CDR3 contains 13 residues. CDR1 is GTSNPN and CDR2 is SVGIG in the germline V gene (reference sequence). CDR3 in DNA: TGTGCCTGGAGTGTAGGGCAGGGATATGGCTACACCTTC. Translating gives CAWSVGQGYGYTF.

This sequence joins TRBV20-1 and TRBJ2-5; D gene unclear. Germline CDR1 DFQATT, CDR2 SNEGSKA (reference sequence). V lost 3 bases and J 5 bases, leaving 10 bases between the germline ends. The CDR3 loop spans 12 amino acids. As DNA, the CDR3 is TGCAGTGCTAGTAGAGGAACGGAGACCCAGTACTTC. Amino acid sequence: CSASRGTETQYF.

The count of this clone is one. V gene TRBV5-1 combines with J gene TRBJ1-1; TRBD1 aligns across 10 bases. The CDR3 has 16 amino acids. V lost 0 bases to trimming and J lost 0 bases; unmatched junction nucleotides: 2. Looked up from germline, CDR1 is SGHRS and CDR2 is YFSETQ. The DNA of the CDR3 is TGCGCCAGCAGCTTGGGACAGGGGGCCTTGAACACTGAAGCTTTCTTT. Amino acids: CASSLGQGALNTEAFF. Based on the CDR3 plus reference TRBV5-1 and TRBJ1-1, the full variable domain is KAGVTQTPRYLIKTRGQQVTLSCSPISGHRSVSWYQQTPGQGLQFLFEYFSETQRNKGNFPGRFSGRQFSNSRSEMNVSTLELGDSALYLCASSLGQGALNTEAFFGQGTRLTVV.

Regarding this clone: This sample includes further DNA sequences coding for the same CDR3. V and J are TRBV30 and TRBJ2-7, with 10 bases fitting TRBD1. This CDR3 region has 13 residues. The germline CDR1 and CDR2 sequences are GTSNPN and SVGIG (reference sequence). Trimming at V came to 0 bases and at J to 4 bases, leaving 0 bases not matched to a gene. CDR3 region: CAWSVGQGYEQYF. The CDR3 DNA follows: TGTGCCTGGAGTGTGGGACAGGGGTACGAGCAGTACTTC.

This chain connects TRBV7-2 to TRBJ2-3; TRBD1 is a possible D gene (5 bases). Germline assignment: CDR1 SGHTA and CDR2 FQGNSA. The CDR3 covers 15 residues. The V and J ends lost 5 bases and 2 bases respectively, with 14 bases between them. The CDR3 protein is CASSPQGDITDTQYF. CDR3 coding DNA: TGTGCCAGCAGCCCCCAAGGGGATATCACAGATACGCAGTATTTT.

The chain carries TRBV14 and TRBJ2-2; no reliable D call. Germline lookup yields CDR1 SGHDN and CDR2 FVKESK. The CDR3 contains 13 residues. The ends were cut back, 4 bases at V and 2 bases at J, with 5 bases in the middle. For the CDR3, the DNA is TGTGCCAGCAGCCGACAAAACACCGGGGAGCTGTTTTTT. Translating it yields CASSRQNTGELFF.

The rearrangement links TRBV7-9 to TRBJ2-5; D call uncertain. The germline CDR1 and CDR2 sequences are SEHNR and FQNEAQ (reference sequence). V gave up 6 bases and J gave up 0 bases, with 11 bases separating them. The CDR3 is made up of 14 amino acids. The CDR3, as DNA: TGTGCCAGCAGTTCAGATTTGTACCAAGAGACCCAGTACTTC. It yields the protein CASSSDLYQETQYF.

The rearrangement joins TRBV5-1 to TRBJ1-2; the D gene is possibly TRBD1 (6 bases). Germline assignment: CDR1 SGHRS and CDR2 YFSETQ. V was cut by 4 bases and J by 4 bases, with 14 bases left in between. This CDR3 region has 14 residues. CDR3 sequence: CASSLFQGTYGYTF. As DNA, the CDR3 is TGCGCCAGCAGCCTTTTTCAGGGGACCTATGGCTACACCTTC.

The chain uses TRBV5-4 and TRBJ2-1; 10 bases are a match to TRBD2. Trimming removed 4 bases from V and 2 bases from J; junction bases left unmatched: 3. Germline CDR1 and CDR2: SGHNT and YYREEE (reference sequence). The CDR3 loop spans 15 amino acids. The DNA of the CDR3 is TGTGCCAGCAGCGTAGCGGGGGGAACCTACAATGAGCAGTTCTTC. It is translated as CASSVAGGTYNEQFF.

This sequence joins TRBV9 and TRBJ1-2; the D is unclear. CDR1 and CDR2 from the germline V gene are SGDLS and YYNGEE. CDR3 length: 16 amino acids. Trimming cost V 0 bases and J 4 bases, with 16 bases left between them. The CDR3 DNA follows: TGTGCCAGCAGCGTAGATGAGATAAGTCGCCGCTATGGCTACACCTTC. It yields the protein CASSVDEISRRYGYTF. The whole variable domain, remainder taken from reference TRBV9 and TRBJ1-2, is DSGVTQTPKHLITATGQRVTLRCSPRSGDLSVYWYQQSLDQGLQFLIQYYNGEERAKGNILERFSAQQFPDLHSELNLSSLELGDSALYFCASSVDEISRRYGYTFGSGTRLTVV.

CDR3 DNA sequence: TGCGCCAGCACCGGAGGAGAAAGCTCCTACGAGCAGTACTTC. It yields the protein CASTGGESSYEQYF. The chain combines TRBV10-1 with TRBJ2-7; possibly TRBD2 for D (5 bases). Germline CDR1 reads WNHNN; CDR2 reads SYGVQD (reference sequence). Between the trimmed V and J ends, which lost 7 bases and 0 bases, there was a span of 13 bases. The length of the CDR3 is 14 residues.

CDR3 nucleotide sequence: TGTGCCACCAGTGACTTTTTCAGGGGGCTCGGGGCCAACGTCCTGACTTTC. Translated, it gives CATSDFFRGLGANVLTF. This chain joins TRBV24-1 and TRBJ2-6; 8 nucleotides align to TRBD1. This CDR3 comprises 17 residues. CDR1 is KGHDR and CDR2 is SFDVKD in the germline V gene. V shed 4 bases and J 4 bases; nucleotides not matched to a gene: 8.

This clone was seen more than once but under ten times. V gene TRBV4-3 combines with J gene TRBJ1-3, with a weak D call TRBD1 (5 bases). In germline, CDR1 is LGHNA, CDR2 YSLEER. The CDR3 has 16 residues. Trimming stripped 0 bases from V and 4 bases from J, with 13 bases between. The CDR3 reads CASSQDWAGRGNTIYF. CDR3 nucleotide sequence: TGCGCCAGCAGCCAAGATTGGGCAGGGAGGGGAAACACCATATATTTT.

The CDR3 loop reads CASSVTGQGPYEQYF. The CDR3 DNA sequence: TGTGCCAGCAGCGTAACGGGACAGGGACCCTACGAGCAGTACTTC. The rearrangement links TRBV9 to TRBJ2-7, with TRBD1 matching over 9 bases. This CDR3 comprises 15 residues. With 1 base clipped from V and 2 bases from J, the junction kept 4 bases outside the gene matches. Germline CDR1 and CDR2: SGDLS and YYNGEE.

The CDR3 nucleotides read TGTGCCAGCAGTCCAGGGGCTAGCTCTGGAAACACCATATATTTT. Protein product: CASSPGASSGNTIYF. This rearrangement joins TRBV6-5 to TRBJ1-3; D is perhaps TRBD1 (6 bases). V was cut by 5 bases and J by 0 bases, with 11 bases left in between. This CDR3 contains 15 residues. Germline V lookup: CDR1 MNHEY, CDR2 SVGAGI.

This rearrangement joins TRBV20-1 to TRBJ1-1; unclear D gene. There are 15 residues in the CDR3. V was trimmed by 3 bases and J by 0 bases, leaving 14 bases between them. Per the germline V gene, CDR1 is DFQATT and CDR2 is SNEGSKA (reference sequence). The CDR3 region has the DNA TGCAGTGCTAGTACGTGGGGAGGTATGAACACTGAAGCTTTCTTT. It encodes CSASTWGGMNTEAFF.

This chain joins TRBV2 and TRBJ2-1; 9 nucleotides align to TRBD2. Germline V gene lookup returns CDR1 SNHLY and CDR2 FYNNEI. J was trimmed by 7 bases and V by 1 base; bases with no gene match: 8. The CDR3 loop spans 16 amino acids. The CDR3: CASSEGASGGRNEQFF. The CDR3 DNA follows: TGTGCCAGCAGTGAAGGAGCCAGCGGGGGGAGAAATGAGCAGTTCTTC. The complete variable domain, with remaining parts taken from reference TRBV2 and TRBJ2-1, reads EPEVTQTPSHQVTQMGQEVILRCVPISNHLYFYWYRQILGQKVEFLVSFYNNEISEKSEIFDDQFSVERPDGSNFTLKIRSTKLEDSAMYFCASSEGASGGRNEQFFGPGTRLTVL.

The chain joins TRBV4-2 to TRBJ2-3; TRBD2 matches 11 bases. CDR1 is LGHNA, CDR2 YNFKEQ, per germline. The CDR3 sequence is 16 residues long. V gave up 4 bases and J gave up 4 bases; unmatched junction bases: 7. The CDR3 DNA reads TGTGCCAGCAGCCGAGTAGCGGGGGGGTCATCAGATACGCAGTATTTT. Translation gives CASSRVAGGSSDTQYF.